The 19 T cell receptor beta chains below come from one sample, sequenced in a study of blood T cell repertoires in COVID-19. Sequencing used immunoSEQ multiplex PCR; TCRdb keeps in-frame clones, though not all of them. Among 240,000 or so clones listed, roughly 91% were seen once. The sample taken for sequencing was PBMCs or T cells enriched from blood (not recorded which). All receptors derive from a man in his forties who had recovered from COVID-19.

CDR3 loop: CASSQETAASGSYEQYF. The CDR3 DNA is TGTGCCAGCAGCCAAGAGACAGCGGCTAGCGGATCCTACGAGCAGTACTTC. The rearrangement links TRBV4-2 to TRBJ2-7; 7 bases match TRBD2. Unmatched junction bases numbered 9, after V lost 0 bases and J lost 1 base. CDR3 length: 17 residues. From germline, CDR1 is LGHNA and CDR2 YNFKEQ.

The chain combines TRBV4-1 with TRBJ2-7; 7 bases map to TRBD1. Unmatched junction bases numbered 7, after V lost 8 bases and J lost 0 bases. The CDR3 has 14 residues. Per germline, CDR1 MGHRA and CDR2 YSYEKL. The CDR3 DNA follows: TGCGCCAGCTCGACAGGGAGTAGCTCCTACGAGCAGTACTTC. Translation gives CASSTGSSSYEQYF.

The V and J genes are TRBV5-1 and TRBJ1-4, with TRBD1 identical over 8 bases. The CDR3 contains 18 residues. J was trimmed by 3 bases and V by 2 bases; bases with no gene match: 12. Looked up from germline, CDR1 is SGHRS and CDR2 is YFSETQ. This CDR3 is CASSLDRGGRRSNEKLFF. CDR3 nucleotide sequence: TGCGCCAGCAGCTTAGACAGGGGAGGACGGCGATCTAATGAAAAACTGTTTTTT.

This chain joins TRBV7-3 and TRBJ2-3; 7 bases map to TRBD1. With V trimmed by 5 bases and J by 7 bases, 9 bases remained unmatched. The germline CDR1 and CDR2 sequences are SGHTA and FQGTGA. The CDR3 has 14 amino acids. CDR3 sequence (DNA): TGTGCCAGCAGCCCCACTCTGGGACAGTATACGCAGTATTTT. Its translation is CASSPTLGQYTQYF. Filled out from reference TRBV7-3 and TRBJ2-3, the complete variable domain reads GAGVSQTPSNKVTEKGKYVELRCDPISGHTALYWYRQSLGQGPEFLIYFQGTGAADDSGLPNDRFFAVRPEGSVSTLKIQRTERGDSAVYLCASSPTLGQYTQYFGPGTRLTVL.

The J gene is TRBJ2-2, the V gene TRBV7-2; D possibly corresponds to TRBD2 (5 bases). CDR1 and CDR2 (germline): SGHTA, FQGNSA. The ends were cut back, 0 bases at V and 0 bases at J, with 17 bases in the middle. This CDR3 has 19 amino acids. Here the CDR3 reads CASSLARSRWTPNTGELFF. The CDR3 DNA sequence: TGTGCCAGCAGCTTAGCGCGCTCTCGCTGGACTCCGAACACCGGGGAGCTGTTTTTT.

The chain is built from TRBV19 and TRBJ1-2, with TRBD1 matching over 7 bases. Trimming removed 6 bases from V and 0 bases from J; junction bases left unmatched: 7. This CDR3 is 15 amino acids long. From germline, CDR1 is LNHDA and CDR2 SQIVND (reference sequence). CDR3 in DNA: TGTGCCAGTAGCTCCGGGACAGCTCCTAACTATGGCTACACCTTC. It encodes CASSSGTAPNYGYTF.

This rearrangement joins TRBV6-6 to TRBJ2-7; weak D call: TRBD1 (6 bases). Germline CDR1 and CDR2: MNHNY and SVGAGI (reference sequence). The CDR3 runs to 15 residues. V shed 3 bases and J shed 4 bases, with 16 bases lying between them. CDR3 nucleotide sequence: TGTGCCAGCAGTTATCGACGGACAGAAATATACGAGCAGTACTTC. It specifies CASSYRRTEIYEQYF.

The gene calls are TRBV4-3 and TRBJ1-4; D unclear. The CDR3 runs to 15 residues. Germline-derived CDR1 and CDR2 are LGHNA and YSLEER. V lost 1 base, J lost 5 bases, and 11 bases lay in between. The CDR3 loop reads CASSQGKALNEKLFF. For the CDR3, the DNA is TGCGCCAGCAGCCAAGGAAAGGCACTAAATGAAAAACTGTTTTTT.

The gene calls are TRBV12-5 and TRBJ1-3; possibly TRBD1 for D (6 bases). Germline CDR1 is LGHNT and CDR2 is FRNRAP. This CDR3 is 14 amino acids long. Trimming cost V 11 bases and J 0 bases, with 14 bases left between them. The DNA of the CDR3 is TGTGCTTGCCTACGAGGGGGCTCTGGAAACACCATATATTTT. This encodes CACLRGGSGNTIYF.

This chain joins TRBV30 and TRBJ1-4, with 7 bases lining up with TRBD1. This CDR3 is 16 amino acids long. In germline, CDR1 is GTSNPN, CDR2 SVGIG (reference sequence). V was pared by 0 bases and J by 7 bases, with 11 bases of the junction left unmatched. CDR3 protein: CAWSVSRTGQPEKLFF. The CDR3 region has the DNA TGTGCCTGGAGTGTATCCCGGACAGGTCAACCTGAAAAACTGTTTTTT.

The V call is TRBV19, the J call TRBJ1-1, with D unclear. Trimming shortened V by 7 bases and J by 0 bases, and 9 bases separated the two germline ends. Germline assignment: CDR1 LNHDA and CDR2 SQIVND (reference sequence). The CDR3 runs to 13 residues. The CDR3 nucleotides read TGTGCCAGTACCTCAACTATGAACACTGAAGCTTTCTTT. Protein sequence: CASTSTMNTEAFF.

V and J are TRBV7-3 and TRBJ1-1; D perhaps matches TRBD1 (5 bases). The germline gives CDR1 SGHTA, CDR2 FQGTGA. CDR3 length equals 13 residues. The V end lost 5 bases, the J end lost 6 bases, and 13 bases lay between the germline ends. The CDR3 loop is CASSPGGRAEAFF. CDR3 nucleotide sequence: TGTGCCAGCAGCCCGGGGGGACGAGCTGAAGCTTTCTTT.

The chain combines TRBV19 with TRBJ1-5; the D is unclear. V lost 3 bases to trimming and J lost 3 bases, with 9 bases between them. Germline V gives CDR1 LNHDA, CDR2 SQIVND (reference sequence). CDR3 length equals 14 residues. The CDR3 loop is CASSIRRVNQPQHF. CDR3 nucleotide sequence: TGTGCCAGTAGTATTCGACGGGTCAATCAGCCCCAGCATTTT.

V usage is TRBV25-1 and J usage is TRBJ2-7; no clear D gene. Trimming cost V 3 bases and J 3 bases, with 3 bases left between them. The CDR3 contains 11 residues. The germline V gene has CDR1 MGHDK and CDR2 SYGVNS. The DNA of the CDR3 is TGTGCCAGCAGTGACCTCTACGAGCAGTACTTC. Translation gives CASSDLYEQYF.

The CDR3 protein is CASGPGHYSYEQYF. In DNA form, the CDR3 reads TGTGCCAGCGGACCTGGACACTACTCCTACGAGCAGTACTTC. The chain couples TRBV6-5 to TRBJ2-7; D is perhaps TRBD1 (5 bases). Per germline, CDR1 MNHEY and CDR2 SVGAGI. This CDR3 is 14 amino acids long. V lost 8 bases and J 0 bases, leaving 14 bases between the germline ends.

The chain uses TRBV12-3 or TRBV12-4 and TRBJ1-2; 8 nucleotides line up with TRBD1. CDR3 length: 13 amino acids. The J segment lost 5 bases and the V segment lost 3 bases, leaving 2 bases of the junction unmatched. The CDR3 loop is CASSFQGAYGYTF. The DNA for the CDR3 is TGTGCCAGCAGTTTTCAGGGGGCGTATGGCTACACCTTC.

The CDR3: CASSWTAGGSNEQFF. CDR3 bases: TGCGCCAGCAGCTGGACCGCGGGGGGGTCCAATGAGCAGTTCTTC. The V gene is TRBV5-1, the J gene TRBJ2-1; 9 bases match TRBD2. J gave up 6 bases and V 3 bases, and 7 bases lay outside the gene matches. CDR1 and CDR2 from the germline V gene are SGHRS and YFSETQ. The CDR3 consists of 15 residues.

This clone was recorded once. The J gene is TRBJ1-4, the V gene TRBV15; unclear D gene. The CDR3 spans 12 residues. Germline CDR1 LNHNV, CDR2 YYDKDF (reference sequence). V was clipped by 3 bases and J by 4 bases, with 3 bases between them. CDR3 loop: CATSSLNEKLFF. The CDR3 nucleotides are TGTGCCACCAGCAGTCTTAATGAAAAACTGTTTTTT.

This chain links TRBV5-6 with TRBJ2-2; D uncertain. Germline assignment: CDR1 SGHDT and CDR2 YYEEEE. The V end lost 1 base, the J end lost 6 bases, and 4 bases lay between the germline ends. The CDR3 consists of 12 residues. The CDR3 loop reads CASSLYPGELFF. DNA for the CDR3: TGTGCCAGCAGCTTGTATCCCGGGGAGCTGTTTTTT. The full variable domain, with the rest looked up from reference TRBV5-6 and TRBJ2-2, is DAGVTQSPTHLIKTRGQQVTLRCSPKSGHDTVSWYQQALGQGPQFIFQYYEEEERQRGNFPDRFSGHQFPNYSSELNVNALLLGDSALYLCASSLYPGELFFGEGSRLTVL.